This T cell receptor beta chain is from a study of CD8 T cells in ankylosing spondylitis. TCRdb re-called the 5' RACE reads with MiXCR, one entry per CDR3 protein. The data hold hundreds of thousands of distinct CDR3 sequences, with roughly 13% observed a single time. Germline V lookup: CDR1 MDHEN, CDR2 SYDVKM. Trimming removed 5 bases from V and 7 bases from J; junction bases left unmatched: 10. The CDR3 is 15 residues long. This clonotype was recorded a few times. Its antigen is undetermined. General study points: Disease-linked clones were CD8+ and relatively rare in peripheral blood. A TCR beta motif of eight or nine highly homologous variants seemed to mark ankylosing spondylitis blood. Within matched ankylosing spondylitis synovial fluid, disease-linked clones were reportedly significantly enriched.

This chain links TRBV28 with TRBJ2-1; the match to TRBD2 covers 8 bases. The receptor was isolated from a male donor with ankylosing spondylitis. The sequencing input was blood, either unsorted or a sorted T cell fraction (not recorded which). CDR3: CASSPPLERENEQFF. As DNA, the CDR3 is TGTGCCAGCAGTCCCCCGCTGGAGCGGGAGAATGAGCAGTTCTTC. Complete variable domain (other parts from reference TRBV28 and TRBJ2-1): DVKVTQSSRYLVKRTGEKVFLECVQDMDHENMFWYRQDPGLGLRLIYFSYDVKMKEKGDIPEGYSVSREKKERFSLILESASTNQTSMYLCASSPPLERENEQFFGPGTRLTVL.